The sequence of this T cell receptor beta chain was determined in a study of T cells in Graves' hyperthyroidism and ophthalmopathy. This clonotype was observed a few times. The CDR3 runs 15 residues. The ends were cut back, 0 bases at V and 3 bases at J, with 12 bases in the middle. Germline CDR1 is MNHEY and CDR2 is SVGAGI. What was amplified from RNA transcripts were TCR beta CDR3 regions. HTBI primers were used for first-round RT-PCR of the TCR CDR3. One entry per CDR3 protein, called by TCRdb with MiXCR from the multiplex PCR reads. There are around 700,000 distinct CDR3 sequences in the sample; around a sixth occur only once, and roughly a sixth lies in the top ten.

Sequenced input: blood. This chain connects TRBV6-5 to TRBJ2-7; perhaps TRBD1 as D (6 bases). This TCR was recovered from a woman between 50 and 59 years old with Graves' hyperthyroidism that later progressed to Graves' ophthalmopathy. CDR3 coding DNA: TGTGCCAGCAGTTACTCCCGGACAGTCCTCTACGAGCAGTACTTC. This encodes CASSYSRTVLYEQYF.